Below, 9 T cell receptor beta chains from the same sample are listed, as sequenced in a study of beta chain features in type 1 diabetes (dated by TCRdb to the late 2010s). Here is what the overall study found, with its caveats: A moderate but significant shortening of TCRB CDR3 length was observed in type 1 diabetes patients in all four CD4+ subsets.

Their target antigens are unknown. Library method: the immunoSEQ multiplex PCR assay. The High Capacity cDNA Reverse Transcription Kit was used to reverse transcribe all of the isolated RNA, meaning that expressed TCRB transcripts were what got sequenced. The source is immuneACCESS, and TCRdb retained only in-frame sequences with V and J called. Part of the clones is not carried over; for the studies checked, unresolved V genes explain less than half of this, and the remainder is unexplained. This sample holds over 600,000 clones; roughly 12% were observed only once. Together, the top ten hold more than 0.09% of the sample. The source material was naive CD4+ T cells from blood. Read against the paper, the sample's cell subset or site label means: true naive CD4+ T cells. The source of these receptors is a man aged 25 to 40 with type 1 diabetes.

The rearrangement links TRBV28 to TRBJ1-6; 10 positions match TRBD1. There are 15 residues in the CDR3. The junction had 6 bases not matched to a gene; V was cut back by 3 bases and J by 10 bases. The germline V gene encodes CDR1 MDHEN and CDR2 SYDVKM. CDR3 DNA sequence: TGTGCCAGCAGTTTCCCGGGACAGGGGTGGTCACCCCTCCACTTT. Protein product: CASSFPGQGWSPLHF.

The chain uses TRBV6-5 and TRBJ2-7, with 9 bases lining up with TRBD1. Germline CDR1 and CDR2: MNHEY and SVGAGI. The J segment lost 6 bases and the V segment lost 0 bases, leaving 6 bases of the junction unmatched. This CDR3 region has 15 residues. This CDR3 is CASSYSGTGSLEQYF. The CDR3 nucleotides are TGTGCCAGCAGTTACTCTGGGACAGGGTCTCTCGAGCAGTACTTC.

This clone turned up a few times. DNA of the CDR3: TGTGCCAGCAGCCCCAGCGGGGGGGCAATGACAGATACGCAGTATTTT. This sequence encodes CASSPSGGAMTDTQYF. The V call is TRBV7-8, the J call TRBJ2-3, with TRBD2 matching over 10 bases. The CDR3 is 16 residues long. Germline V gene data show CDR1 as SGHVS and CDR2 as FQNEAQ. After removal of 5 bases from V and 3 bases from J, the junction contained 8 bases not matched to a gene.

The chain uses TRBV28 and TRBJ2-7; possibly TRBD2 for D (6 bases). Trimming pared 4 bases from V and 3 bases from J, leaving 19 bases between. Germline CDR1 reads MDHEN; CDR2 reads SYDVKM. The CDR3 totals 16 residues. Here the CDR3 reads CASSSAGSGSYYEQYF. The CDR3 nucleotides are TGTGCCAGCAGTTCCGCTGGTAGCGGATCATACTACGAGCAGTACTTC.

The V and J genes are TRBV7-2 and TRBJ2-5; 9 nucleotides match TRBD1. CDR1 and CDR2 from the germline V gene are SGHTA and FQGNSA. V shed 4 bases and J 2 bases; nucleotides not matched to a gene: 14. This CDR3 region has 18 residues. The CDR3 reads CASSSGPRTGVFQETQYF. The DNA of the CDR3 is TGTGCCAGCAGCTCCGGCCCGAGGACAGGGGTTTTTCAAGAGACCCAGTACTTC.

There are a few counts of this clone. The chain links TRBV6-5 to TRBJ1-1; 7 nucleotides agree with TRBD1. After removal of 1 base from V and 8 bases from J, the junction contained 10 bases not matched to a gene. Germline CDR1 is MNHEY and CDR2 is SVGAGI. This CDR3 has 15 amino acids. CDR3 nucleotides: TGTGCCAGCAGTTACTTCGGGACAGCCCGTAGGGAAGCTTTCTTT. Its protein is CASSYFGTARREAFF.

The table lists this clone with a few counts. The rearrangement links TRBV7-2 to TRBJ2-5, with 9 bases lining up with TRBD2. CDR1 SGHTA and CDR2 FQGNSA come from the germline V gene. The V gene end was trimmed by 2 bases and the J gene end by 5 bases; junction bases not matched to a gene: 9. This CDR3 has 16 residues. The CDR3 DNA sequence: TGTGCCAGCAGCTTAAGATCAGCGGGGGGCCGGGAGACCCAGTACTTC. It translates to CASSLRSAGGRETQYF.

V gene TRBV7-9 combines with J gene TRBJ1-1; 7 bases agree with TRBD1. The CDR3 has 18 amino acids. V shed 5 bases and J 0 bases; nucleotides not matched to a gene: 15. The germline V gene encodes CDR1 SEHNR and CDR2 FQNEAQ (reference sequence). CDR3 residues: CASSPGTVNPIMNTEAFF. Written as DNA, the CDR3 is TGTGCCAGCAGCCCGGGGACAGTGAATCCCATCATGAACACTGAAGCTTTCTTT.

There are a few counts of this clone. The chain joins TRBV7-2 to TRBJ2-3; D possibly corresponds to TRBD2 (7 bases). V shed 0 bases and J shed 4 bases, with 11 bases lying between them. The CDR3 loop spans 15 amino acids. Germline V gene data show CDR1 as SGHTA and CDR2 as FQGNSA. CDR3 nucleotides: TGTGCCAGCAGCTTAGCGGGGGGGCCGCCAGATACGCAGTATTTT. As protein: CASSLAGGPPDTQYF.